This T cell receptor (beta chain) was sequenced in a study of CD8 T cells in Susac syndrome (dated by TCRdb to about 2019). Background on the whole study: Among the Susac syndrome patients who were sequenced, clinically active disease was present in about six and clinical remission was observed in 8 or 9. At the time of blood withdrawal, Susac syndrome patients were either therapy-naive, taking corticosteroids (with some also receiving IVIg), or on IVIg alone. Whether CD8+ T cell activation and differentiation in Susac syndrome was antigen driven was tested using repertoire sequencing.

Peripheral blood CD8+ and CD4+ T cells from healthy donors, Susac syndrome patients and multiple sclerosis patients were profiled using high-throughput TCR beta sequencing. Recently defined diagnostic criteria for definite or probable disease were met by the Susac syndrome patients. CD8+ TEMRA cells were enriched by FACS, while bulk CD8+ and CD4+ T cells were purified by magnetic negative isolation. Blood was collected in EDTA tubes and processed within 24 hours, with PBMCs isolated through density gradient centrifugation. PBMCs destined for TCR sequencing were cryopreserved in liquid nitrogen and later thawed in a 37 °C water bath. The sorted or isolated CD4+, CD8+ and CD8+ TEMRA cells had a purity of 90% or higher. RNA was extracted using the RNeasy kit, and about 0.5 to 1 microgram was reverse transcribed with random hexamers. The immunoSEQ multiplex PCR assay, covering 54 Vbeta and 13 Jbeta segments, was used to amplify TCR beta CDR3 regions. PCR amplification bias was corrected using a synthetic template baseline for primer optimization and computational correction. In the source study's methods: Reads were assigned to V, D and J genes according to IMGT and analyzed in immunoSEQ Analyzer, with only productive sequences retained. To calculate clonality, Shannon entropy was normalized by log2 of the number of productive unique sequences and then subtracted from one. For each patient and control, public and private clones were evaluated among the 100 most prevalent clones. A clone was defined as Susac-specific if it was absent from the healthy and MS cohorts, from roughly 990 published viral clones and from other ImmuneACCESS disease sequences. In TCRdb, the public reads were trimmed at Q25 with fastp and aligned with MiXCR, with productive beta chains retained. Every CDR3 protein is listed once, alongside the most common genes and DNA of its rows. The V and J calls shown here were made by TCRdb, not taken from the authors' results. In this sample the table shows hundreds of thousands of distinct CDR3 sequences, 90% to 96% of which occur a single time. Approximately 0.1% of the sample goes to the ten largest clones.

Concerning this clonotype: Its cognate antigen has yet to be identified. Base qualities are not recorded, but no much larger clone differs from it by a single base.

CDR1 is given as SGDLS and CDR2 as YYNGEE, both from the germline V gene. Unmatched junction bases come to 7, with V trimmed by 0 bases and J by 3 bases. Counted from cysteine to phenylalanine, this CDR3 has 18 amino acids. The CDR3 DNA has 54 bases and is translated from base 1. General study outcomes and caveats: The number of individuals in the TCR sequencing and HLA analysis was recognized as being relatively small. The CD4+ T cell repertoire of patients with Susac syndrome showed no detectable clonal expansion.

The chain uses TRBV9 and TRBJ2-7; a stretch of 15 junction bases matches TRBD2. The receptor comes from a human donor with Susac syndrome. What was sequenced was CD4+ T cells from PBMCs. The CDR3 region has the sequence CASSVATGTSGRIYEQYF. The DNA sequence is as follows: TGTGCCAGCAGCGTAGCTACAGGGACTAGCGGGAGGATCTACGAGCAGTACTTC.